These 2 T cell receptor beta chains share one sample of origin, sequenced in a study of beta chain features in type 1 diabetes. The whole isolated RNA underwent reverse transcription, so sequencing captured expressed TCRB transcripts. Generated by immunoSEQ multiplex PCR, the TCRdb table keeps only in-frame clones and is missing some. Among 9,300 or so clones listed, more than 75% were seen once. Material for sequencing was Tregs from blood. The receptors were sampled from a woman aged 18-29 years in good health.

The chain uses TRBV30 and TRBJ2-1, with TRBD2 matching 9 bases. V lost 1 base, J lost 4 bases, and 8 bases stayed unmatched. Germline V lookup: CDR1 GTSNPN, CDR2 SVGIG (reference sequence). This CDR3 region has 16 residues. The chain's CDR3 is CAWSGLREGVYNEQFF. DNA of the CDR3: TGTGCCTGGAGTGGCTTGCGGGAGGGAGTATACAATGAGCAGTTCTTC.

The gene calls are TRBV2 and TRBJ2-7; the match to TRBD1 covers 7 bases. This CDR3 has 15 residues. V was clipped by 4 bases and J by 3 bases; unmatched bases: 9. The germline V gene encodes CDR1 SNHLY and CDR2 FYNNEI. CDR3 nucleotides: TGTGCCAGCAGTGGGACCCGGACAGGCGGCTACGAGCAGTACTTC. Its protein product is CASSGTRTGGYEQYF.